Below are 10 T cell receptor beta chains sequenced from a single sample in a study of PD-L1 blockade in urothelial cancer. Noted time point: peripheral blood 6 weeks after treatment start. The assay was immunoSEQ multiplex PCR, and TCRdb's table has in-frame clones only and misses some. The sample includes about 45,000 clones, roughly 86% of them seen just once. The sample in question was PBMCs, obtained around atezolizumab (anti-PD-L1) treatment. These receptors originate from a man aged 55 to 69 with urothelial cancer.

This clone is a singleton in its sample. The rearrangement joins TRBV7-2 to TRBJ1-2, with 8 bases fitting TRBD1. Unmatched junction bases numbered 13, after V lost 5 bases and J lost 8 bases. The germline V gene encodes CDR1 SGHTA and CDR2 FQGNSA. This CDR3 has 15 amino acids. CDR3 residues: CASSARTGKGEGYTF. The CDR3 DNA reads TGTGCCAGCAGCGCTCGGACAGGGAAGGGGGAAGGCTACACCTTC.

This chain uses TRBV5-8 with TRBJ2-2, with D tentatively TRBD1 (7 bases). Per germline, CDR1 SGHTS and CDR2 YDEGEE. Between the trimmed V and J ends, which lost 4 bases and 6 bases, there was a span of 22 bases. The CDR3 extends over 17 amino acids. CDR3 coding DNA: TGTGCCAGCAGCGAAACAAGCCGACAGGGAGGCCCCGGGGAGCTGTTTTTT. This encodes CASSETSRQGGPGELFF.

J is TRBJ1-1 and V is TRBV19; 7 bases agree with TRBD1. Germline loops: CDR1 LNHDA, CDR2 SQIVND (reference sequence). V gave up 7 bases and J gave up 5 bases; unmatched junction bases: 1. CDR3 length: 11 amino acids. The CDR3: CASNRGTEAFF. CDR3 bases: TGTGCCAGTAACAGGGGAACTGAAGCTTTCTTT.

The rearrangement joins TRBV5-4 to TRBJ2-3, with 9 bases fitting TRBD1. J gave up 1 base and V 4 bases, and 7 bases lay outside the gene matches. This CDR3 has 16 residues. Germline CDR1 SGHNT, CDR2 YYREEE (reference sequence). The DNA of the CDR3 is TGTGCCAGCAGCCCCGGGACAGGGACCCGCACAGATACGCAGTATTTT. It codes for CASSPGTGTRTDTQYF.

This chain connects TRBV6-5 to TRBJ1-6; weak D call: TRBD1 (6 bases). Germline loops: CDR1 MNHEY, CDR2 SVGAGI. The length of the CDR3 is 15 residues. V lost 4 bases and J lost 10, with 17 bases in between. CDR3 sequence (DNA): TGTGCCAGCAGTTTGCTTGGGACAATAGGGTCACCCCTCCACTTT. It is translated as CASSLLGTIGSPLHF.

The J gene is TRBJ1-1, the V gene TRBV19, with 7 bases that match TRBD1. V dropped 6 bases and J dropped 7; count of bases not matched to a gene: 8. Germline CDR1 LNHDA, CDR2 SQIVND (reference sequence). The CDR3 covers 13 residues. Here the CDR3 reads CASRGRGAGEAFF. The CDR3 DNA reads as TGTGCCAGTAGGGGCAGGGGGGCCGGTGAAGCTTTCTTT.

CDR3 amino acids: CASRLAGGTDTQYF. CDR3 in DNA: TGCGCCAGCAGGTTAGCGGGGGGGACAGATACGCAGTATTTT. The chain joins TRBV5-1 to TRBJ2-3; 11 bases fit TRBD2. The CDR3 spans 14 residues. Germline assignment: CDR1 SGHRS and CDR2 YFSETQ. V dropped 5 bases and J dropped 3; count of bases not matched to a gene: 2.

V gene TRBV4-1 combines with J gene TRBJ1-1; possible D gene TRBD1, 5 bases. The CDR3 contains 15 residues. V lost 1 base and J 3 bases, leaving 12 bases between the germline ends. Germline CDR1 MGHRA, CDR2 YSYEKL. CDR3 sequence: CASSQGFWGDTEAFF. The CDR3 DNA reads as TGCGCCAGCAGCCAAGGTTTCTGGGGCGACACTGAAGCTTTCTTT.

V usage is TRBV2 and J usage is TRBJ2-2, with D perhaps TRBD2 (5 bases). Germline loops: CDR1 SNHLY, CDR2 FYNNEI. V was cut by 7 bases and J by 6 bases, with 12 bases left in between. This CDR3 region has 13 residues. CDR3 in amino acids: CASKGAIAGELFF. The CDR3 DNA reads as TGTGCCAGCAAGGGAGCTATAGCCGGGGAGCTGTTTTTT.

This chain links TRBV5-6 with TRBJ2-7, with 10 bases fitting TRBD1. The CDR3 covers 16 residues. Germline CDR1 is SGHDT and CDR2 is YYEEEE. The J segment lost 4 bases and the V segment lost 4 bases, leaving 11 bases of the junction unmatched. Written as DNA, the CDR3 is TGTGCCAGCAGCCCCGACAGGGGGCAAGATGTGTACGAGCAGTACTTC. Translated, it gives CASSPDRGQDVYEQYF.